The present TCR beta chain was sequenced within a study of blood T cells in healthy people across ages (dated by TCRdb to between 2015 and 2017). The study in broad terms: In model experiments, roughly one uniquely barcoded TCR beta cDNA molecule per two T cells was captured by template switching. To avoid experimental bias, donors of different ages were randomly spread across the sequencing lanes. Using the same blood draw, the study looked at two additional independent replicas of 1 million unique cDNA reads for two donors, one aged 18 to 29 and the other aged 80 or older. Donors were grouped into four age groups: young (average 16 years), middle-aged (39), aged (roughly 62) and long-lived (approximately 81). The study measured age-related changes in TCR beta repertoire diversity using deep sequencing normalized with unique cDNA molecular identifiers. The paper as a whole reports these results and caveats: As age increased, observed TCR beta diversity per million T cells dropped in a roughly linear way, and a significant reduction was already evident by age 40. Total diversity estimates from one million sequenced T cells were considered lower bounds and underestimates. The long-lived group showed more naive CD4+ T cells, fewer expanded clones and increased TCR diversity than the aged group, suggesting age selection. Since profiling was done on bulk unsorted PBMCs, naive and antigen-experienced compartments could not be conclusively compared. Because donor CMV infection status was unknown, age-related changes in expanded clonotypes were potentially confounded. A strong correlation was found between observed TCR beta diversity and the percentage of naive T cells measured by flow cytometry.

Germline trimming amounts to 4 bases on V and 1 base on J, with 5 as the count of junction bases outside the gene matches. According to the germline V gene, CDR1 reads SGHRS and CDR2 reads YFSETQ. The CDR3 measures 15 amino acids from cysteine to phenylalanine. Just CDR3 DNA is preserved here, 45 bases in frame from base 1. The method behind the library was 5' RACE. The run used an Illumina HiSeq 2500. A second PCR of roughly 6 to 11 cycles was performed with a sample-barcoded 5' primer and a J-beta primer mix. Each TCR beta cDNA molecule received a unique molecular identifier from a template-switch 5' adaptor carrying 12 random nucleotides. Each sample yielded at least 2.5 million CDR3-containing paired-end reads. The Mint cDNA synthesis kit, primed by a TRBC-specific oligonucleotide, was used to synthesize first-strand cDNA from all RNA. All cDNA was treated with uracil-DNA glycosylase and then went through a first 18-cycle PCR with the universal primers M1SS and BC2_uni_R. The paper's processing steps were these. For normalization, 1 million high-quality reads, each with a distinct molecular identifier, were randomly selected from each sample. Reads sharing molecular identifiers were discarded rather than binned into consensus sequences. MiTCR, run with a Q25 quality threshold and the strictest error-elimination algorithm, handled CDR3 identification, clonotype clustering and error correction. Lower-bound total TCR beta diversity was estimated with a nonparametric unseen species model using Euler transformation. In-frame beta chains were kept once TCRdb had trimmed the public reads at Q25 with fastp and called clones with MiXCR. Rows are combined by CDR3 protein, so each entry shows the most common genes and DNA. The authors' filters were not applied to this entry. This sample lists approximately 1.5 million distinct CDR3 sequences; 35% to 45% were detected once. The top ten clones comprise approximately 4% of the sample.

This clonotype was picked up a small number of times. Its antigen remains undetermined. Base qualities are missing; no much larger clone stands one base away. Donors were approximately 42 systemically healthy Caucasian individuals from Russia aged roughly 6 to 95 years. About 10 milliliters of peripheral blood were collected from each donor into EDTA-treated Vacutainer tubes. Ficoll-Paque density-gradient centrifugation was used to isolate PBMCs, with at least 6.5 million per sample. Trizol reagent was used to extract total RNA from PBMCs, with at least 5.5 micrograms per sample. Naive CD45RAhigh/CD27high T cell percentages were measured by flow cytometry on a PBMC aliquot from every donor.

The receptor's source is a young woman in good health. The sequenced material came from blood. This sequence uses TRBV5-1 and TRBJ1-5, with 7 junctional bases fitting TRBD1. Here the CDR3 is given as CASSETGMSNQPQHF. The DNA sequence reads TGCGCCAGCAGCGAGACAGGGATGAGCAATCAGCCCCAGCATTTT.